What follows describes a single TCR beta chain. Its antigen is as yet unknown. Data came from immunoSEQ multiplex PCR; TCRdb stores just in-frame clones and leaves some out. The sample lists roughly 16,000 clones, more than 75% occurring once. These data belong to a study of chemoradiotherapy in HPV16-positive cancers. Trimming removed 0 bases at V and 9 bases at J, with 14 bases between. From germline, CDR1 is SGHDN and CDR2 FVKESK. The CDR3 spans 14 residues. Study-wide results and caveats: Candidate HPV-specific clones and E7-related TCR motifs grew in tumor during treatment.

The sample here was taken from a patient who underwent chemoradiotherapy. The sequence derives from a human donor with HPV-associated anogenital cancer. This chain links TRBV14 with TRBJ2-5; D may be TRBD1 or TRBD2 (5 bases each). CDR3 nucleotide sequence: TGTGCCAGCAGCCAAGATAGGGGACGCGGACCCCAGTACTTC. This translates into CASSQDRGRGPQYF.